The 28 T cell receptor beta chains reported below all come from one sample, sequenced in a study of cytotoxic CD8 clonotypes in ibrutinib-treated CLL. Using immunoSEQ multiplex PCR, the repertoire was profiled, and TCRdb retains in-frame clones only, with some absent. The sample includes fewer than 400,000 clones, about 61% of them seen just once. This material consisted of PBMCs, taken after 36 months of ibrutinib treatment. These receptors all stem from a human donor with chronic lymphocytic leukemia.

This chain joins TRBV6-1 and TRBJ1-5; a possible D gene is TRBD1 (6 bases). The germline V gene encodes CDR1 MNHNS and CDR2 SASEGT. The CDR3 contains 14 residues. The ends were cut back, 6 bases at V and 2 bases at J, with 11 bases in the middle. For the CDR3, the DNA is TGTGCCAGCAGCTACAGGGACGGCAATCAGCCCCAGCATTTT. It encodes CASSYRDGNQPQHF.

CDR3 nucleotide sequence: TGTGCCAGCAGCGTAACCAGCGGGGGGCATCAAGAGACCCAGTACTTC. This codes for CASSVTSGGHQETQYF. The chain couples TRBV9 to TRBJ2-5; 9 nucleotides match TRBD2. V lost 1 base, J lost 2 bases, and 6 bases stayed unmatched. The length of the CDR3 is 16 residues. Germline CDR1 SGDLS, CDR2 YYNGEE.

This clone has only a few counts. The chain recombines TRBV27 with TRBJ2-7, with TRBD1 as a possible D gene (7 bases). V lost 4 bases, J lost 2 bases, and 12 bases lay in between. CDR3 length equals 14 residues. The germline CDR1 and CDR2 sequences are MNHEY and SMNVEV (reference sequence). The CDR3 loop reads CASSSRRGAYEQYF. The CDR3 coding sequence is TGTGCCAGCAGTTCGCGCAGGGGGGCCTACGAGCAGTACTTC.

A few counts support this clone. This chain connects TRBV18 to TRBJ2-7; D gene ambiguous. Germline V gene lookup returns CDR1 KGHSH and CDR2 LQKENI. Trimming stripped 2 bases from V and 5 bases from J, with 10 bases between. This CDR3 spans 13 amino acids. Written as DNA, the CDR3 is TGTGCCAGCTCACCAGTCGAACAGAACGAGCAGTACTTC. Translation: CASSPVEQNEQYF.

The V gene is TRBV5-4, the J gene TRBJ2-3, with 7 bases lining up with TRBD2. CDR3 length: 14 residues. Germline CDR1 reads SGHNT; CDR2 reads YYREEE (reference sequence). Trimming cost V 5 bases and J 1 base; bases outside gene matches: 4. CDR3 sequence (DNA): TGTGCCAGCAGGGGCGGGAGTGGCACAGATACGCAGTATTTT. This translates into CASRGGSGTDTQYF.

CDR3 in amino acids: CASSRGNEQFF. The CDR3 region has the DNA TGTGCCAGTAGTAGGGGGAATGAGCAGTTCTTC. The chain carries TRBV19 and TRBJ2-1; possibly TRBD1 or TRBD2 for D (5 bases each). The V gene lost 4 bases and the J gene lost 7 bases, with 5 bases spanning the gap. The germline V gene has CDR1 LNHDA and CDR2 SQIVND (reference sequence). This CDR3 is 11 amino acids long. The variable domain in full, with the rest retrieved from reference TRBV19 and TRBJ2-1, is DGGITQSPKYLFRKEGQNVTLSCEQNLNHDAMYWYRQDPGQGLRLIYYSQIVNDFQKGDIAEGYSVSREKKESFPLTVTSAQKNPTAFYLCASSRGNEQFFGPGTRLTVL.

The chain has TRBV9 and TRBJ1-3; TRBD1 is a possible D gene (5 bases). Germline lookup yields CDR1 SGDLS and CDR2 YYNGEE. The V and J ends lost 3 bases and 0 bases respectively, with 10 bases between them. The CDR3 spans 15 residues. CDR3 sequence: CASSAGPNSGNTIYF. CDR3 DNA: TGTGCCAGCAGCGCGGGACCGAACTCTGGAAACACCATATATTTT.

This clone was seen once. The chain employs TRBV9 and TRBJ2-7; D may be TRBD1 (6 bases). CDR3 length: 14 amino acids. Germline V CDR1 and CDR2: SGDLS, YYNGEE. V was shortened by 0 bases and J by 0 bases, with 7 bases between the two germline ends. The CDR3 nucleotides read TGTGCCAGCAGCGTAGAGGGGGACTCCTACGAGCAGTACTTC. Residues: CASSVEGDSYEQYF.

The rearrangement joins TRBV7-2 to TRBJ2-7; the match to TRBD2 covers 7 bases. The CDR3 extends over 16 amino acids. The junction had 8 bases not matched to a gene; V was cut back by 1 base and J by 2 bases. Germline CDR1 is SGHTA and CDR2 is FQGNSA. The CDR3 spells CASSLGPTSVTYEQYF. CDR3 DNA sequence: TGTGCCAGCAGCTTAGGTCCCACTAGCGTCACCTACGAGCAGTACTTC.

The genes are TRBV10-3 and TRBJ2-5; 8 positions agree with TRBD1. Germline trimming cut 1 base from V and 4 bases from J; bases unmatched to any gene: 8. The V gene's germline CDR1 is ENHRY and CDR2 SYGVKD. The CDR3 runs to 16 residues. The CDR3, as DNA: TGTGCCATCAGTGAGTATTGGACAGGGAGACGAGAGACCCAGTACTTC. This gives the protein CAISEYWTGRRETQYF.

V gene TRBV7-8 combines with J gene TRBJ2-7, with D unclear. The CDR3 is 14 residues long. V shed 2 bases and J shed 0 bases, with 8 bases lying between them. Germline CDR1 is SGHVS and CDR2 is FQNEAQ. The CDR3 sequence is CASSLYGSSYEQYF. The CDR3 nucleotides read TGTGCCAGCAGCTTATACGGCAGCTCCTACGAGCAGTACTTC.

The gene calls are TRBV2 and TRBJ2-7; D gene uncertain. The CDR3 has 13 residues. V lost 6 bases, J lost 8 bases, and 17 bases lay in between. From germline, CDR1 is SNHLY and CDR2 FYNNEI. The CDR3 DNA is TGTGCCAGCAGAGCCTTCTATTCGTGGCAGCAGTACTTC. Amino acids: CASRAFYSWQQYF.

This chain links TRBV6-1 with TRBJ2-3, with 7 bases matching TRBD1. The V gene end was trimmed by 4 bases and the J gene end by 2 bases; junction bases not matched to a gene: 12. CDR1 and CDR2 (germline): MNHNS, SASEGT. The CDR3 length is 17 residues. CDR3 region: CASSGYRDSLYTDTQYF. As DNA, the CDR3 is TGTGCCAGCAGTGGCTACCGGGACAGCCTATACACAGATACGCAGTATTTT.

The chain combines TRBV11-2 with TRBJ2-7, with a possible D match to TRBD1 (5 bases). Germline lookup yields CDR1 SGHAT and CDR2 FQNNGV. The CDR3 is made up of 14 amino acids. The V and J ends lost 11 bases and 2 bases respectively, with 19 bases between them. The CDR3 region is CASGVRTRAYEQYF. The CDR3 bases are TGTGCCTCCGGAGTTAGGACACGGGCCTACGAGCAGTACTTC.

The rearrangement joins TRBV4-1 to TRBJ2-1, with D unclear. CDR3 size: 14 residues. Germline V CDR1 and CDR2: MGHRA, YSYEKL. V was shortened by 1 base and J by 4 bases, with 8 bases between the two germline ends. In DNA, the CDR3 is TGCGCCAGCAGCCAAGGGCGGTTGTACAATGAGCAGTTCTTC. It specifies CASSQGRLYNEQFF.

CDR3 DNA sequence: TGTGCCAGCTCACCACAGGGTGGGCTCGGCGAGCAGTACTTC. It encodes CASSPQGGLGEQYF. This rearrangement joins TRBV18 to TRBJ2-7; unclear D gene. Deletions cut 1 base from V and 6 bases from J, with 13 bases between. Looked up from germline, CDR1 is KGHSH and CDR2 is LQKENI. CDR3 length: 14 amino acids.

This rearrangement joins TRBV21-1 to TRBJ2-1; TRBD1, the D gene given by the table, was not confirmed from the DNA. TRBV21-1 is a recognized pseudogene. CDR3 length: 11 residues. The CDR3 is CASSHTGEQFF. CDR3 bases: TGTGCCAGCAGCCACACAGGTGAGCAGTTCTTC.

This chain connects TRBV6-1 to TRBJ1-1; TRBD1 is a possible D gene (5 bases). V was pared by 2 bases and J by 1 base, with 8 bases between. This CDR3 region has 14 residues. Looked up from germline, CDR1 is MNHNS and CDR2 is SASEGT. As DNA, the CDR3 is TGTGCCAGCAGTGAACAGGGCCCGAACACTGAAGCTTTCTTT. Protein sequence: CASSEQGPNTEAFF.

The sample holds one count of this clone. The chain employs TRBV21-1 and TRBJ1-4. TRBV21-1 is described as a pseudogene. The CDR3 spans 13 residues. The DNA for the CDR3 is TGTGCCAGCAGAGACGGCATTAATGAAAAACTGTTTTTT. The encoded protein is CASRDGINEKLFF.

This clone was detected a few times. The chain carries TRBV6-1 and TRBJ1-2; D is perhaps TRBD1 (5 bases). The CDR3 covers 14 residues. Trimming left V 8 bases short and J 3 bases short, with 16 bases between. Looked up from germline, CDR1 is MNHNS and CDR2 is SASEGT. CDR3 sequence reads: CASRRPGKDYGYTF. CDR3 coding DNA: TGTGCCAGCCGACGTCCAGGGAAAGACTATGGCTACACCTTC.

This chain uses TRBV15 with TRBJ2-7; 9 bases fit TRBD1. Trimming took 5 bases from V and 6 from J; bases not matched to a gene: 11. Per germline, CDR1 LNHNV and CDR2 YYDKDF (reference sequence). The CDR3 contains 15 residues. CDR3 residues: CATSESGTGLGEQYF. DNA of the CDR3: TGTGCCACCAGCGAATCCGGGACAGGGTTGGGCGAGCAGTACTTC.

The chain employs TRBV6-4 and TRBJ2-3; no definite D call. V dropped 0 bases and J dropped 4 bases, with 5 bases sitting between them. Germline loops: CDR1 MRHNA, CDR2 SNTAGT. CDR3 length: 13 residues. The CDR3 spells CASSDSPSDTQYF. CDR3 coding DNA: TGTGCCAGCAGTGACTCCCCCTCAGATACGCAGTATTTT.

V and J are TRBV10-3 and TRBJ1-2; D may be TRBD1 (5 bases). The CDR3 consists of 16 residues. V dropped 0 bases and J dropped 8 bases, with 19 bases sitting between them. CDR1 is ENHRY and CDR2 is SYGVKD in the germline V gene. The chain's CDR3 is CAISESTLGGERGYTF. CDR3 nucleotides: TGTGCCATCAGTGAGTCTACTCTTGGGGGTGAGAGGGGCTACACCTTC.

The chain combines TRBV2 with TRBJ2-5; the match to TRBD2 covers 14 bases. This CDR3 contains 17 residues. V shed 4 bases, J shed 5 bases, and the junction held 9 bases outside the gene matches. Germline V gene lookup returns CDR1 SNHLY and CDR2 FYNNEI. The CDR3 loop reads CASSGLGLAGEWETQYF. For the CDR3, the DNA is TGTGCCAGCAGTGGATTGGGACTAGCGGGAGAATGGGAGACCCAGTACTTC.

V and J are TRBV11-3 and TRBJ2-5; tentatively, D is TRBD2 (5 bases). The CDR3 is made up of 15 amino acids. Germline V CDR1 and CDR2: SGHNT, YENEEA. V was clipped by 1 base and J by 1 base, with 10 bases between them. CDR3 sequence: CASSLGLGGQETQYF. CDR3 DNA sequence: TGTGCCAGCAGCTTAGGTCTAGGAGGCCAAGAGACCCAGTACTTC.

The V gene is TRBV5-1, the J gene TRBJ2-2; D perhaps matches TRBD2 (5 bases). CDR1 and CDR2 (germline): SGHRS, YFSETQ. V was trimmed by 2 bases and J by 6 bases, leaving 8 bases between them. The CDR3 totals 13 residues. DNA for the CDR3: TGCGCCAGCAGCTTCCCTAGCCCCGGGGAGCTGTTTTTT. Translated, it gives CASSFPSPGELFF.

This chain links TRBV29-1 with TRBJ1-1; D might be TRBD1 (6 bases). The CDR3 totals 13 residues. V was clipped by 3 bases and J by 2 bases, with 10 bases between them. Germline-derived CDR1 and CDR2 are SQVTM and ANQGSEA. As DNA, the CDR3 is TGCAGCGTTGACTCCGGGGGCAACACTGAAGCTTTCTTT. Residues: CSVDSGGNTEAFF.

The V gene is TRBV5-4, the J gene TRBJ2-7, with D perhaps matching TRBD1 or TRBD2 (6 bases each). The CDR3 consists of 15 residues. Looked up from germline, CDR1 is SGHNT and CDR2 is YYREEE (reference sequence). V lost 4 bases and J lost 3, with 17 bases in between. The CDR3 nucleotides read TGTGCCAGCAGCCTTCCCGGGGGCGCCGACTACGAGCAGTACTTC. Translation: CASSLPGGADYEQYF.